This entry lists 25 T cell receptor beta chains sequenced from one sample in a study of blood T cell repertoires in COVID-19. Here immunoSEQ multiplex PCR was the method, and the copy in TCRdb shows in-frame clones only, minus some. This table has 250,000 to 300,000 clones, roughly nine tenths appearing once. Sequencing used PBMCs or T cells enriched from blood (not recorded which). These receptors originate from a woman aged 55-70 years who had recovered from COVID-19.

V gene TRBV7-9 combines with J gene TRBJ2-5; 16 bases agree with TRBD2. CDR1 is SEHNR and CDR2 is FQNEAQ in the germline V gene (reference sequence). The CDR3 is 18 residues long. J gave up 1 base and V 4 bases, and 6 bases lay outside the gene matches. The CDR3 is CASSSGLAGGGPQETQYF. The DNA for the CDR3 is TGTGCCAGCAGCTCGGGACTAGCGGGAGGGGGCCCCCAAGAGACCCAGTACTTC.

This clone was seen only a few times. The V and J genes are TRBV5-4 and TRBJ1-1, with a weak D call TRBD1 (6 bases). CDR3 length: 13 amino acids. Trimming stripped 7 bases from V and 1 base from J, with 11 bases between. The germline gives CDR1 SGHNT, CDR2 YYREEE (reference sequence). The CDR3 protein is CASQQDRNTEAFF. In DNA form, the CDR3 reads TGTGCCAGCCAACAGGACAGGAACACTGAAGCTTTCTTT. The whole variable domain, remainder taken from reference TRBV5-4 and TRBJ1-1, is ETGVTQSPTHLIKTRGQQVTLRCSSQSGHNTVSWYQQALGQGPQFIFQYYREEENGRGNFPPRFSGLQFPNYSSELNVNALELDDSALYLCASQQDRNTEAFFGQGTRLTVV.

This clone was counted between two and nine times. The V gene is TRBV10-1, the J gene TRBJ2-7; D is unclear. The germline V gene has CDR1 WNHNN and CDR2 SYGVQD (reference sequence). This CDR3 comprises 13 residues. The V gene lost 2 bases and the J gene lost 2 bases, with 7 bases spanning the gap. The CDR3 bases are TGCGCCAGCAGTGAGGGGCGACCCTACGAGCAGTACTTC. Translated: CASSEGRPYEQYF.

This chain joins TRBV11-3 and TRBJ1-1, with a possible D match to TRBD1 (6 bases). With 8 bases removed from V and 0 bases from J, the gap between germline ends came to 13 bases. Germline CDR1 and CDR2: SGHNT and YENEEA. This CDR3 has 14 amino acids. The CDR3 loop is CASDKGQLNTEAFF. The CDR3 bases are TGTGCCAGCGACAAAGGACAGTTGAACACTGAAGCTTTCTTT. Full variable domain (remainder filled in from reference TRBV11-3 and TRBJ1-1): EAGVVQSPRYKIIEKKQPVAFWCNPISGHNTLYWYLQNLGQGPELLIRYENEEAVDDSQLPKDRFSAERLKGVDSTLKIQPAELGDSAVYLCASDKGQLNTEAFFGQGTRLTVV.

The chain links TRBV20-1 to TRBJ2-7; 9 positions match TRBD1. Looked up from germline, CDR1 is DFQATT and CDR2 is SNEGSKA (reference sequence). This CDR3 contains 13 residues. Trimming removed 3 bases from V and 7 bases from J; junction bases left unmatched: 7. CDR3: CSASKGQGREQYF. Here the CDR3 DNA reads TGCAGTGCTAGTAAGGGACAGGGTCGGGAGCAGTACTTC.

The chain employs TRBV6-1 and TRBJ1-1, with D tentatively TRBD1 (6 bases). The CDR3 runs 12 residues. With 2 bases removed from V and 6 bases from J, the gap between germline ends came to 7 bases. Germline CDR1 is MNHNS and CDR2 is SASEGT. The CDR3 is CASSETGPEAFF. DNA for the CDR3: TGTGCCAGCAGTGAAACAGGGCCTGAAGCTTTCTTT.

This chain links TRBV18 with TRBJ1-5, with a possible D match to TRBD1 (6 bases). This CDR3 region has 16 residues. The germline V and J ends were trimmed by 2 bases and 2 bases, with 13 bases remaining between them. Germline CDR1 and CDR2: KGHSH and LQKENI. The CDR3 is CASSPGQGGGNQPQHF. In nucleotides, the CDR3 is TGTGCCAGCTCACCAGGCCAAGGGGGGGGCAATCAGCCCCAGCATTTT.

The rearrangement joins TRBV7-3 to TRBJ2-5, with 7 bases matching TRBD2. V lost 3 bases, J lost 0 bases, and 1 base stayed unmatched. CDR1 is SGHTA and CDR2 is FQGTGA in the germline V gene. CDR3 size: 14 residues. CDR3 nucleotides: TGTGCCAGCAGCTTTAGCGGGTACCAAGAGACCCAGTACTTC. This gives the protein CASSFSGYQETQYF.

The chain employs TRBV28 and TRBJ2-7; D is possibly TRBD2 (5 bases). With 4 bases removed from V and 2 bases from J, the gap between germline ends came to 9 bases. The CDR3 runs 13 residues. The germline V gene has CDR1 MDHEN and CDR2 SYDVKM. This CDR3 is CASSSAGAYEQYF. The CDR3 DNA reads TGTGCCAGCAGTTCGGCCGGGGCCTACGAGCAGTACTTC.

The chain recombines TRBV7-9 with TRBJ1-1; 8 nucleotides line up with TRBD1. The V and J ends lost 5 bases and 4 bases, in that order; junction bases with no gene match: 6. Germline CDR1 is SEHNR and CDR2 is FQNEAQ (reference sequence). The CDR3 runs 14 residues. CDR3 in DNA: TGTGCCAGCAGCCCACGACAGGGGCGCACTGAAGCTTTCTTT. Translated, it gives CASSPRQGRTEAFF.

The chain joins TRBV3-1 (or the pseudogene TRBV3-2) to TRBJ2-5; 7 nucleotides agree with TRBD2. CDR3 length equals 14 residues. Germline V CDR1 and CDR2: LGHDT, YNNKEL (reference sequence). Trimming at V came to 8 bases and at J to 5 bases, leaving 11 bases not matched to a gene. The CDR3 reads CASSAAGVRETQYF. The CDR3 coding sequence is TGTGCCAGCTCAGCTGCGGGGGTGCGTGAGACCCAGTACTTC.

For the CDR3, the DNA is TGTGCCACCAGCACTAACAGGGGGCGCGAGCAGTACTTC. It encodes CATSTNRGREQYF. The genes are TRBV15 and TRBJ2-7, with TRBD1 identical over 9 bases. Germline V gene data show CDR1 as LNHNV and CDR2 as YYDKDF (reference sequence). The V segment lost 4 bases and the J segment 6 bases; nucleotides outside the gene matches: 4. The CDR3 spans 13 residues.

This clone was detected once. The CDR3 is CASSTGQFVKQYF. In nucleotides, the CDR3 is TGCGCCAGCAGTACGGGACAGTTTGTGAAGCAGTACTTC. The J gene is TRBJ2-7, the V gene TRBV10-1; TRBD1 matches 7 bases. Germline V gene sequence: CDR1 WNHNN, CDR2 SYGVQD (reference sequence). The CDR3 length is 13 residues. Trimming cost V 5 bases and J 8 bases; bases outside gene matches: 9.

The chain carries TRBV27 and TRBJ2-7; 12 bases agree with TRBD2. After removal of 5 bases from V and 0 bases from J, the junction contained 5 bases not matched to a gene. The germline V gene has CDR1 MNHEY and CDR2 SMNVEV (reference sequence). The CDR3 sequence is 16 residues long. This CDR3 is CASSRTSGEISYEQYF. The CDR3 DNA sequence: TGTGCCAGCAGTCGGACTAGCGGGGAGATCTCCTACGAGCAGTACTTC.

The chain combines TRBV27 with TRBJ1-1; the match to TRBD1 covers 10 bases. CDR3 length equals 15 residues. Germline V gene lookup returns CDR1 MNHEY and CDR2 SMNVEV (reference sequence). After removal of 5 bases from V and 5 bases from J, the junction contained 8 bases not matched to a gene. The CDR3 DNA is TGTGCCAGCAGTACACCGGGACAGGGGAGGACTGAAGCTTTCTTT. Encoded protein: CASSTPGQGRTEAFF.

The rearrangement links TRBV4-2 to TRBJ1-6, with a possible D match to TRBD1 (6 bases). The CDR3 contains 14 residues. CDR1 is LGHNA and CDR2 is YNFKEQ in the germline V gene. With 4 bases removed from V and 7 bases from J, the gap between germline ends came to 11 bases. Written as DNA, the CDR3 is TGTGCCAGCAGCCTTACAGGGAAGAATTCACCCCTCCACTTT. It yields the protein CASSLTGKNSPLHF.

This clone has only one observation. V gene TRBV18 combines with J gene TRBJ2-1; no reliable D call. The CDR3 extends over 16 amino acids. CDR1 and CDR2 (germline): KGHSH, LQKENI. The V gene lost 0 bases and the J gene lost 0 bases, with 9 bases spanning the gap. CDR3 in DNA: TGTGCCAGCTCACCACCTACCAGCGACTCCTACAATGAGCAGTTCTTC. Its translation: CASSPPTSDSYNEQFF.

V is TRBV30 and J is TRBJ1-1, with D possibly TRBD1 on 6 matching bases. The germline V gene encodes CDR1 GTSNPN and CDR2 SVGIG (reference sequence). This CDR3 has 15 residues. V was shortened by 3 bases and J by 0 bases, with 14 bases between the two germline ends. The CDR3 bases are TGTGCCTGGAGCAAAGAGACAGGCGTGAACACTGAAGCTTTCTTT. Translated, it gives CAWSKETGVNTEAFF.

The genes are TRBV24-1 and TRBJ1-1; D gene ambiguous. Germline CDR1 KGHDR, CDR2 SFDVKD. V was trimmed by 4 bases and J by 8 bases, leaving 13 bases between them. The CDR3 covers 13 residues. In nucleotides, the CDR3 is TGTGCCACCAGTGAAGAACCAGGTTCCGAAGCTTTCTTT. Translation gives CATSEEPGSEAFF.

This clone was detected only once. Written as DNA, the CDR3 is TGCGCCAGCAGCTTGTCTTATACTAGCGGGAGCTACGAGCAGTACTTC. It codes for CASSLSYTSGSYEQYF. The rearrangement joins TRBV5-1 to TRBJ2-7; 11 bases align to TRBD2. The germline V gene has CDR1 SGHRS and CDR2 YFSETQ. Trimming cost V 1 base and J 3 bases; bases outside gene matches: 6. The CDR3 loop spans 16 amino acids.

The chain uses TRBV6-5 and TRBJ2-7; D perhaps matches TRBD2 (6 bases). The CDR3 is made up of 13 amino acids. Trimming cost V 6 bases and J 3 bases, with 12 bases left between them. CDR1 is MNHEY, CDR2 SVGAGI, per germline. Here the CDR3 DNA reads TGTGCCAGCAGCTGGGGGGAGTTCTACGAGCAGTACTTC. Its translation is CASSWGEFYEQYF.

This chain uses TRBV7-3 with TRBJ2-1; D is ambiguous. Trimming removed 8 bases at V and 5 bases at J, with 13 bases between. This CDR3 is 13 amino acids long. Looked up from germline, CDR1 is SGHTA and CDR2 is FQGTGA. Here the CDR3 reads CASQYDLDNEQFF. For the CDR3, the DNA is TGTGCCAGCCAATATGACCTAGACAATGAGCAGTTCTTC.

A single count supports this clone. This chain links TRBV4-1 with TRBJ1-1, with D uncertain. The CDR3 loop spans 14 amino acids. V lost 1 base and J lost 3, with 9 bases in between. Germline-derived CDR1 and CDR2 are MGHRA and YSYEKL. CDR3 residues: CASSQVPLYTEAFF. The CDR3 coding sequence is TGCGCCAGCAGCCAAGTTCCTCTTTACACTGAAGCTTTCTTT.

This clone was recorded a few times. This chain connects TRBV6-5 to TRBJ2-7, with 8 positions matching TRBD1. Per the germline V gene, CDR1 is MNHEY and CDR2 is SVGAGI. J was trimmed by 4 bases and V by 10 bases; bases with no gene match: 9. This CDR3 has 13 residues. DNA for the CDR3: TGTGCCACCGCCGGGACAGGACTTTACGAGCAGTACTTC. Protein sequence: CATAGTGLYEQYF.

This chain uses TRBV3-1 (or the pseudogene TRBV3-2) with TRBJ2-1; the match to TRBD2 covers 10 bases. The CDR3 spans 14 residues. Trimming at V came to 5 bases and at J to 6 bases, leaving 4 bases not matched to a gene. Looked up from germline, CDR1 is LGHDT and CDR2 is YNNKEL (reference sequence). The CDR3 loop reads CASSRLAGANEQFF. In nucleotides, the CDR3 is TGTGCCAGCAGCAGGCTAGCGGGGGCCAATGAGCAGTTCTTC.